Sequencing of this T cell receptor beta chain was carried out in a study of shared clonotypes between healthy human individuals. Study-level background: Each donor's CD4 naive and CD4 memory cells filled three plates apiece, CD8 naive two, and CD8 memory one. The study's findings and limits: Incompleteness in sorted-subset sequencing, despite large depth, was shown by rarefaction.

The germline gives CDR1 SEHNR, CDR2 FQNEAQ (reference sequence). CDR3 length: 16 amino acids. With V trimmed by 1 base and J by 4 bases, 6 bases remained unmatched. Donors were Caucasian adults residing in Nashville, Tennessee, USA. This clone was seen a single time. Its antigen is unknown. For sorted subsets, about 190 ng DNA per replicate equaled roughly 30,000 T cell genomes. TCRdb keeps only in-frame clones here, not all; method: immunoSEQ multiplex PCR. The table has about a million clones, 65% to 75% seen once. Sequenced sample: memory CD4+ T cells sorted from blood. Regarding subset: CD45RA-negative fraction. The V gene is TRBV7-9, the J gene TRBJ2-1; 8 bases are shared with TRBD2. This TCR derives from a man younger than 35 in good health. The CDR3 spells CASSLETSGRYNEQFF. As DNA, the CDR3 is TGTGCCAGCAGCTTAGAAACTAGCGGTCGGTACAATGAGCAGTTCTTC.